Presented here are 5 T cell receptor beta chains from one specimen sequenced in a study. TCRdb fed the 5' RACE reads into MiXCR, producing one record per CDR3 protein. This sample yields 35,000 to 55,000 distinct CDR3 sequences, of which more than 20% are seen a single time; over 3.5% belongs to the top ten. Tregs were sorted as CD4+CD25+CD127-/low cells. Sequenced: Tregs sorted from a lymph node. The receptors originated from a female donor with breast cancer.

The rearrangement uses TRBV12-3 or TRBV12-4 and TRBJ2-2, with 9 bases fitting TRBD2. Trimming cost V 2 bases and J 2 bases; bases outside gene matches: 15. The CDR3 totals 20 residues. CDR3 residues: CASSLSISGGRAGNTGELFF. Here the CDR3 DNA reads TGTGCCAGCAGTTTATCGATTAGCGGCGGGAGGGCCGGAAACACCGGGGAGCTGTTTTTT.

The table lists this clonotype with many counts. The rearrangement links TRBV7-9 to TRBJ2-2, with a possible D match to TRBD2 (5 bases). The CDR3 loop spans 15 amino acids. CDR1 is SEHNR and CDR2 is FQNEAQ in the germline V gene (reference sequence). V was shortened by 2 bases and J by 1 base, with 8 bases between the two germline ends. CDR3 sequence: CASSLSRGNTGELFF. The CDR3 bases are TGTGCCAGCAGCTTAAGCCGGGGGAACACCGGGGAGCTGTTTTTT.

A word on this clonotype: Sequence at one end of the junction differs from germline and may be a read error. The chain combines TRBV5-1 with TRBJ1-1, with 8 bases fitting TRBD1. Per germline, CDR1 SGHRS and CDR2 YFSETQ. CDR3 length: 13 residues. The CDR3, as DNA: TGCGCCAGCAGCGTGGGACAGGAAAATGAAGCTTCCTTT. This sequence encodes CASSVGQENEASF.

The chain links TRBV11-1 to TRBJ2-7; 7 bases agree with TRBD1. The CDR3 loop spans 12 amino acids. Germline CDR1 reads SGHAT; CDR2 reads FQDESV (reference sequence). Trimming removed 5 bases from V and 6 bases from J; junction bases left unmatched: 4. CDR3 in DNA: TGTGCCAGCAGCCCTGGACAGGTCGAGCAGTACTTC. Amino acids: CASSPGQVEQYF.

This clonotype was detected many times. The rearrangement links TRBV20-1 to TRBJ2-7, with 14 positions matching TRBD2. CDR1 DFQATT and CDR2 SNEGSKA come from the germline V gene (reference sequence). There are 18 residues in the CDR3. The junction had 15 bases not matched to a gene; V was cut back by 5 bases and J by 3 bases. As DNA, the CDR3 is TGCAGTGCTCCTCCGGGACTAGCGGGAGTACCCGCGATCTACGAGCAGTACTTC. Amino acid sequence: CSAPPGLAGVPAIYEQYF.